One sample yielded the 24 T cell receptor beta chains listed below, sequenced in a study of spatial heterogeneity in lung cancer. Study-level points and caveats: Counts of expanded alpha and beta TCRs within tumors tracked the tumor nonsynonymous mutation count.

Antigens of these TCRs are unknown. TCRdb passed the 5' RACE reads through MiXCR, listing each CDR3 protein once. This table holds fewer than 700 distinct CDR3 sequences, 9.7% found once. Time point: sample taken at primary tumor resection. The sequenced sample was lung tumor tissue, obtained at surgery. These receptors came from a male donor with early-stage non-small cell lung cancer.

The chain combines TRBV9 with TRBJ2-3; the D is unclear. Germline V gene data show CDR1 as SGDLS and CDR2 as YYNGEE. V lost 0 bases and J lost 4, with 9 bases in between. This CDR3 contains 14 residues. The CDR3 loop reads CASSVADGSDTQYF. The CDR3 DNA follows: TGTGCCAGCAGCGTAGCTGACGGTTCAGATACGCAGTATTTT.

This clonotype is classed as large. The chain is built from TRBV20-1 and TRBJ2-1; TRBD2 matches 8 bases. CDR3 length equals 18 residues. The junction had 13 bases not matched to a gene; V was cut back by 3 bases and J by 0 bases. Germline CDR1 and CDR2: DFQATT and SNEGSKA (reference sequence). The CDR3 region has the DNA TGCAGTGCTAGTCTAATCGGCGGGGGGACCCGCTCCTACAATGAGCAGTTCTTC. Its protein product is CSASLIGGGTRSYNEQFF.

This clonotype is labeled medium-sized (0.01 to 0.1%). The chain recombines TRBV20-1 with TRBJ2-3; D is undetermined. V lost 3 bases to trimming and J lost 0 bases, with 10 bases between them. From germline, CDR1 is DFQATT and CDR2 SNEGSKA (reference sequence). There are 14 residues in the CDR3. CDR3 region: CSARTQTSTDTQYF. The CDR3 region has the DNA TGCAGTGCTAGGACTCAAACTAGCACAGATACGCAGTATTTT.

This clonotype was observed a few times. This rearrangement joins TRBV20-1 to TRBJ1-6, with 12 positions matching TRBD1. The length of the CDR3 is 16 residues. J was trimmed by 9 bases and V by 6 bases; bases with no gene match: 12. CDR1 and CDR2 from the germline V gene are DFQATT and SNEGSKA (reference sequence). The CDR3 DNA reads as TGCAGTGCCCCACGCGCGGGGGGACAGGGGGCTTCACCCCTCCACTTT. It translates to CSAPRAGGQGASPLHF.

By share, this clonotype ranks as large. V gene TRBV5-1 combines with J gene TRBJ2-7, with D tentatively TRBD2 (6 bases). Looked up from germline, CDR1 is SGHRS and CDR2 is YFSETQ. V was cut by 0 bases and J by 4 bases, with 17 bases left in between. CDR3 length: 16 amino acids. CDR3 protein: CASSLGSGGERYEQYF. CDR3 bases: TGCGCCAGCAGCTTGGGGAGCGGCGGGGAGAGATACGAGCAGTACTTC.

This clonotype is medium-sized. V and J are TRBV18 and TRBJ2-3; D call uncertain. Germline-derived CDR1 and CDR2 are KGHSH and LQKENI. Trimming took 8 bases from V and 0 from J, leaving 6 bases between them. CDR3 length equals 12 residues. The CDR3 is CASASSTDTQYF. The CDR3 DNA is TGTGCCAGCGCCTCTAGCACAGATACGCAGTATTTT. Full variable domain (rest looked up from reference TRBV18 and TRBJ2-3): NAGVMQNPRHLVRRRGQEARLRCSPMKGHSHVYWYRQLPEEGLKFMVYLQKENIIDESGMPKERFSAEFPKEGPSILRIQQVVRGDSAAYFCASASSTDTQYFGPGTRLTVL.

This clonotype is medium-sized by share. At one boundary the junction diverges from the germline segment, which might be a read error. The chain employs TRBV12-3 or TRBV12-4 and TRBJ2-2, with TRBD1 matching 7 bases. CDR3 length: 15 amino acids. This CDR3 is CASSFSNRGTRELFF. CDR3 bases: TGTGCCAGCAGTTTCTCGAACAGGGGCACCAGGGAGCTGTTTTTT.

This clonotype appeared a few times. The chain recombines TRBV5-1 with TRBJ1-5; D may be TRBD1 (6 bases). CDR3 length equals 16 residues. V dropped 4 bases and J dropped 3 bases, with 17 bases sitting between them. The V gene's germline CDR1 is SGHRS and CDR2 YFSETQ. The chain's CDR3 is CASSRPPDSHNQPQHF. The CDR3 DNA reads TGCGCCAGCAGCCGACCCCCGGACAGTCACAATCAGCCCCAGCATTTT. The full variable domain, with the rest looked up from reference TRBV5-1 and TRBJ1-5, is KAGVTQTPRYLIKTRGQQVTLSCSPISGHRSVSWYQQTPGQGLQFLFEYFSETQRNKGNFPGRFSGRQFSNSRSEMNVSTLELGDSALYLCASSRPPDSHNQPQHFGDGTRLSIL.

The chain has TRBV18 and TRBJ1-2; tentatively, D is TRBD1 (6 bases). The ends were cut back, 6 bases at V and 0 bases at J, with 20 bases in the middle. The CDR3 runs 17 residues. CDR1 and CDR2 (germline): KGHSH, LQKENI. The chain's CDR3 is CASSEIQGMVANYGYTF. As DNA, the CDR3 is TGTGCCAGCTCGGAGATTCAGGGGATGGTGGCTAACTATGGCTACACCTTC.

The CDR3 loop reads CASSLSGEQYF. For the CDR3, the DNA is TGTGCCAGCAGCTTGTCCGGGGAGCAGTACTTC. The V gene is TRBV28, the J gene TRBJ2-7; the D is unclear. V dropped 6 bases and J dropped 7 bases, with 10 bases sitting between them. This CDR3 has 11 residues. Germline V gene lookup returns CDR1 MDHEN and CDR2 SYDVKM. The full variable domain, in which reference TRBV28 and TRBJ2-7 provide the parts outside the CDR3, is DVKVTQSSRYLVKRTGEKVFLECVQDMDHENMFWYRQDPGLGLRLIYFSYDVKMKEKGDIPEGYSVSREKKERFSLILESASTNQTSMYLCASSLSGEQYFGPGTRLTVT.

This clonotype rates as large. This chain joins TRBV20-1 and TRBJ1-2; no firm D call. The germline V and J ends were trimmed by 3 bases and 8 bases, with 16 bases remaining between them. Germline V CDR1 and CDR2: DFQATT, SNEGSKA (reference sequence). The CDR3 runs 13 residues. CDR3 DNA sequence: TGCAGTGCTAGCGGGATTGACCCCTCGGGCTACACCTTC. Protein sequence: CSASGIDPSGYTF.

Within the sample, this clonotype is medium-sized. V is TRBV7-9 and J is TRBJ1-4; D is possibly TRBD1 (6 bases). V shed 0 bases and J shed 5 bases, with 7 bases lying between them. The CDR3 length is 14 residues. In germline, CDR1 is SEHNR, CDR2 FQNEAQ (reference sequence). This CDR3 is CASSLAGQNEKLFF. The CDR3 region has the DNA TGTGCCAGCAGCTTAGCGGGACAAAATGAAAAACTGTTTTTT. The full variable domain, rest sourced from reference TRBV7-9 and TRBJ1-4, is DTGVSQNPRHKITKRGQNVTFRCDPISEHNRLYWYRQTLGQGPEFLTYFQNEAQLEKSRLLSDRFSAERPKGSFSTLEIQRTEQGDSAMYLCASSLAGQNEKLFFGSGTQLSVL.

In this sample, this clonotype is medium-sized. The V and J genes are TRBV6-5 and TRBJ2-7; TRBD2 aligns across 12 bases. Germline V gene lookup returns CDR1 MNHEY and CDR2 SVGAGI. V trimming: 4 bases; J trimming: 3 bases; junction bases outside the gene matches: 4. The CDR3 sequence is 15 residues long. The CDR3 sequence is CASSSPTSGSYEQYF. The DNA of the CDR3 is TGTGCCAGCAGTTCCCCGACTAGCGGGAGCTACGAGCAGTACTTC.

This clonotype occurred a few times. V is TRBV2 and J is TRBJ1-4, with TRBD1 matching over 7 bases. The CDR3 loop spans 14 amino acids. In germline, CDR1 is SNHLY, CDR2 FYNNEI. After removal of 7 bases from V and 3 bases from J, the junction contained 5 bases not matched to a gene. CDR3 DNA sequence: TGTGCCAGCAAGGAGGGGGCTGCTAATGAAAAACTGTTTTTT. This translates into CASKEGAANEKLFF. The whole variable domain, remainder taken from reference TRBV2 and TRBJ1-4, is EPEVTQTPSHQVTQMGQEVILRCVPISNHLYFYWYRQILGQKVEFLVSFYNNEISEKSEIFDDQFSVERPDGSNFTLKIRSTKLEDSAMYFCASKEGAANEKLFFGSGTQLSVL.

By frequency in the sample, this clonotype is medium-sized (0.01 to 0.1%). CDR3 sequence (DNA): TGTGCCAGCAGTTTATTCCGCAGGGCCGAGACCCAGTACTTC. Translating gives CASSLFRRAETQYF. The chain joins TRBV27 to TRBJ2-5; TRBD1 might be the D (5 bases). The V end was cut by 1 base, the J end by 5 bases, with 11 bases between. The germline V gene has CDR1 MNHEY and CDR2 SMNVEV (reference sequence). This CDR3 region has 14 residues.

The chain carries TRBV29-1 and TRBJ2-7, with 10 bases that match TRBD2. The ends lost 6 bases at V and 0 bases at J; junction bases unmatched: 5. Germline V lookup: CDR1 SQVTM, CDR2 ANQGSEA. This CDR3 comprises 14 residues. The CDR3 region is CSVERLAGSYEQYF. CDR3 DNA sequence: TGCAGCGTAGAAAGACTAGCGGGCTCCTACGAGCAGTACTTC.

This chain links TRBV27 with TRBJ1-2, with TRBD1 identical over 11 bases. The CDR3 loop spans 15 amino acids. Germline assignment: CDR1 MNHEY and CDR2 SMNVEV (reference sequence). Trimming took 6 bases from V and 4 from J; bases not matched to a gene: 7. CDR3 nucleotides: TGTGCCAGCAGCCAAAGGACAGGGGGCTTCTATGGCTACACCTTC. Translation: CASSQRTGGFYGYTF.

By share of the sample, this clonotype is large. The chain couples TRBV6-6 to TRBJ1-1; possible D gene TRBD1, 5 bases. Trimming shortened V by 5 bases and J by 7 bases, and 8 bases separated the two germline ends. Germline V gives CDR1 MNHNY, CDR2 SVGAGI (reference sequence). CDR3 size: 11 residues. The CDR3 DNA reads as TGTGCCAGCAGTAGGGACGGTGAAGCTTTCTTT. Translation: CASSRDGEAFF.

This clonotype has just a few counts. This rearrangement joins TRBV5-1 to TRBJ2-1, with 9 nucleotides matching TRBD2. After removal of 4 bases from V and 7 bases from J, the junction contained 12 bases not matched to a gene. The CDR3 is 16 residues long. Germline V gene lookup returns CDR1 SGHRS and CDR2 YFSETQ. This chain's CDR3 is CASSPRAGGAGNEQFF. The CDR3, as DNA: TGCGCCAGCAGCCCCCGCGCGGGGGGGGCAGGGAATGAGCAGTTCTTC.

Relative to its sample, this clonotype is medium-sized. The chain recombines TRBV15 with TRBJ2-5, with 13 bases identical to TRBD2. CDR3 length: 14 amino acids. Looked up from germline, CDR1 is LNHNV and CDR2 is YYDKDF (reference sequence). J was trimmed by 5 bases and V by 9 bases; bases with no gene match: 6. The DNA of the CDR3 is TGTGCCACGACCGGGACTAGCGGGGCTGAGACCCAGTACTTC. This encodes CATTGTSGAETQYF.

In its sample, this clonotype ranks as large. J is TRBJ2-5 and V is TRBV12-3 or TRBV12-4; 9 bases are shared with TRBD2. V was pared by 5 bases and J by 2 bases, with 6 bases of the junction left unmatched. CDR3 size: 15 residues. CDR3 in amino acids: CASSPHSGGQETQYF. For the CDR3, the DNA is TGTGCCAGCAGTCCTCATAGCGGGGGACAAGAGACCCAGTACTTC.

This clonotype counts as medium-sized. The DNA of the CDR3 is TGTGCCAGCAGTTTGGCCAGGGGGCTCGGCACTGAAGCTTTCTTT. Translation gives CASSLARGLGTEAFF. The chain recombines TRBV27 with TRBJ1-1, with 8 bases aligning to TRBD1. Germline CDR1 is MNHEY and CDR2 is SMNVEV (reference sequence). V lost 3 bases and J lost 4; bases outside the gene matches: 7. This CDR3 is built from 15 residues.

In its sample, this clonotype ranks as medium-sized (0.01 to 0.1%). V usage is TRBV10-2 and J usage is TRBJ2-3; perhaps TRBD2 as D (6 bases). Trimming removed 2 bases from V and 6 bases from J, with 15 bases in between. This CDR3 is built from 15 residues. Germline values: CDR1 WSHSY, CDR2 SAAADI. The CDR3 reads CASSEVGGVADTQYF. CDR3 DNA: TGCGCCAGCAGTGAGGTTGGCGGGGTGGCGGATACGCAGTATTTT.

This clonotype counts as large. The genes are TRBV3-1 and TRBJ2-1, with 11 bases that match TRBD2. The CDR3 extends over 17 amino acids. Germline loops: CDR1 LGHDT, CDR2 YNNKEL (reference sequence). Losses at the gene ends were 4 bases for V and 4 bases for J; bases not matched to a gene: 9. CDR3 residues: CASSLPGGLAVYNEQFF. The CDR3 DNA sequence: TGTGCCAGCAGCCTCCCTGGGGGACTAGCGGTATACAATGAGCAGTTCTTC.